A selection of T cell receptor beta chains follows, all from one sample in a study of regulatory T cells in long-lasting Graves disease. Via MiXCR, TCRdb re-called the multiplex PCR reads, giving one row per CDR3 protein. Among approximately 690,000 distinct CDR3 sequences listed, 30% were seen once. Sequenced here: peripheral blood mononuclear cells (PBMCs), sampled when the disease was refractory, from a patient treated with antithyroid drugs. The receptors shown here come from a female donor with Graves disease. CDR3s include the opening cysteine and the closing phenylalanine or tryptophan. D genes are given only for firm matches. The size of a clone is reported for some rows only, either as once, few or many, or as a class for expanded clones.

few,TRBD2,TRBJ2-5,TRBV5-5,CASSLGAGVGFETQYF,TGTGCCAGCAGCTTGGGAGCGGGAGTAGGTTTCGAGACCCAGTACTTC
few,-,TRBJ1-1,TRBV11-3,CASSLGTGPTTEAFF,TGTGCCAGCAGCTTGGGTACGGGACCCACCACTGAAGCTTTCTTT
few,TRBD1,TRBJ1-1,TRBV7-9,CASSLGTGATEAFF,TGTGCCAGCAGCCTAGGGACAGGGGCCACTGAAGCTTTCTTT
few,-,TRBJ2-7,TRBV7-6,CASSQLAFYEQYF,TGTGCCAGCAGCCAACTAGCTTTCTACGAGCAGTACTTC
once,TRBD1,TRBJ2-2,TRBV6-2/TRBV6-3,CASSYALGQGEAGELFF,TGTGCCAGCAGTTACGCGCTGGGACAGGGGGAAGCCGGGGAGCTGTTTTTT
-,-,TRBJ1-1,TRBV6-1,CASSDGSLNTEAFF,TGTGCCAGCAGTGACGGAAGCTTGAACACTGAAGCTTTCTTT
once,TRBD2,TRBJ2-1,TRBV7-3,CASSELSGGRAEGYNEQFF,TGTGCCAGCAGCGAGTTGTCAGGCGGGAGGGCCGAAGGTTACAATGAGCAGTTCTTC
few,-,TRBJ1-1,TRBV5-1,CASSLAGLDTEAFF,TGCGCCAGCAGCTTGGCCGGGCTCGACACTGAAGCTTTCTTT
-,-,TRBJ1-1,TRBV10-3,CAITLGAGMNTEAFF,TGTGCCATCACCCTAGGGGCAGGGATGAACACTGAAGCTTTCTTT
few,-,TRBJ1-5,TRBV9,CASSVGGLSNQPQHF,TGTGCCAGCAGCGTTGGGGGGCTAAGCAATCAGCCCCAGCATTTT
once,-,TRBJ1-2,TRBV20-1,CSAQTNYGYTF,TGCAGTGCCCAAACTAACTATGGCTACACCTTC
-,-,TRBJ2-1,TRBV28,CASSPGTIRSYNEQFF,TGTGCCAGCAGTCCCGGGACCATCCGCTCCTACAATGAGCAGTTCTTC
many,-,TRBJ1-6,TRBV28,CASSLGNSAPHF,TGTGCCAGCAGTTTAGGAAACAGCGCACCTCACTTT
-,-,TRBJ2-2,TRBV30,CAWSRFRGWAGELFF,TGTGCCTGGAGTCGTTTTAGAGGGTGGGCCGGGGAGCTGTTTTTT
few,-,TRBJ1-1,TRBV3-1,CASSQTGTFEAFF,TGTGCCAGCAGCCAGACCGGGACATTTGAAGCTTTCTTT
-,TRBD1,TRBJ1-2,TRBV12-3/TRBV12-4,CASTQGGGYTF,TGTGCCAGCACGCAGGGGGGTGGCTACACCTTC
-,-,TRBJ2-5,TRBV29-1,CSVAGLQETQYF,TGCAGCGTGGCGGGACTGCAAGAGACCCAGTACTTC
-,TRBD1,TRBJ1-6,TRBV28,CASSPLGQGNPPLHF,TGTGCCAGCAGTCCGCTGGGACAGGGAAACCCACCCCTCCACTTT
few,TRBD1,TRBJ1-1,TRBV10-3,CAISESRTGTAGTEAFF,TGTGCCATCAGTGAGTCCAGGACAGGGACAGCAGGCACTGAAGCTTTCTTT
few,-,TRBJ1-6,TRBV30,CAWSFGDRDNSPLHF,TGTGCCTGGAGTTTTGGGGACCGGGATAATTCACCCCTCCACTTT
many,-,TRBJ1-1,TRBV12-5,CASGLGGVSEAFF,TGTGCTAGTGGCCTGGGTGGGGTCTCTGAAGCTTTCTTT
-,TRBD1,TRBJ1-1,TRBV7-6,CASSSLDRGPVSEAFF,TGTGCCAGCAGCTCCCTGGATAGGGGGCCGGTTTCTGAAGCTTTCTTT
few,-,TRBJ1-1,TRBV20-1,CSAYWGGNTEAFF,TGCAGTGCCTACTGGGGCGGGAACACTGAAGCTTTCTTT
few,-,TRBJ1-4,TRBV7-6,CASSLEAREKLFF,TGTGCCAGCAGCTTAGAGGCCCGGGAAAAACTGTTTTTT
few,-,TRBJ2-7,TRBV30,CAWRRGLTYEQYF,TGTGCCTGGAGAAGGGGACTCACCTACGAGCAGTACTTC
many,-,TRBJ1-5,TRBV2,CASSEVRGAGNQPQHF,TGTGCCAGCAGTGAAGTTCGAGGGGCAGGCAATCAGCCCCAGCATTTT
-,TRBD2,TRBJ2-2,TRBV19,CASSIWSGRRANTGELFF,TGTGCCAGTAGTATTTGGAGCGGGAGAAGAGCGAACACCGGGGAGCTGTTTTTT
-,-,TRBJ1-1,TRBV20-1,CSATTDRMNTEAFF,TGCAGTGCTACAACCGACAGGATGAACACTGAAGCTTTCTTT
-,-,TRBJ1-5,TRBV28,CASSFQFRGGQPQHF,TGTGCCAGCAGTTTTCAATTCCGTGGGGGTCAGCCCCAGCATTTT
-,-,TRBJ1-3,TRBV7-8,CASSYSTPSSGNTIYF,TGTGCCAGCAGCTACTCAACCCCCTCATCTGGAAACACCATATATTTT
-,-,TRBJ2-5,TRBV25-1,CASTRTAFGSETQYF,TGTGCCAGCACCCGGACAGCTTTCGGGTCAGAGACCCAGTACTTC
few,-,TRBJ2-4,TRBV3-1,CASSLTGLNIQYF,TGTGCCAGCAGCCTCACTGGGCTAAACATTCAGTACTTC
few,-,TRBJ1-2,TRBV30,CAWSVRGARGYGYTF,TGTGCCTGGAGTGTACGAGGAGCTCGGGGCTATGGCTACACCTTC